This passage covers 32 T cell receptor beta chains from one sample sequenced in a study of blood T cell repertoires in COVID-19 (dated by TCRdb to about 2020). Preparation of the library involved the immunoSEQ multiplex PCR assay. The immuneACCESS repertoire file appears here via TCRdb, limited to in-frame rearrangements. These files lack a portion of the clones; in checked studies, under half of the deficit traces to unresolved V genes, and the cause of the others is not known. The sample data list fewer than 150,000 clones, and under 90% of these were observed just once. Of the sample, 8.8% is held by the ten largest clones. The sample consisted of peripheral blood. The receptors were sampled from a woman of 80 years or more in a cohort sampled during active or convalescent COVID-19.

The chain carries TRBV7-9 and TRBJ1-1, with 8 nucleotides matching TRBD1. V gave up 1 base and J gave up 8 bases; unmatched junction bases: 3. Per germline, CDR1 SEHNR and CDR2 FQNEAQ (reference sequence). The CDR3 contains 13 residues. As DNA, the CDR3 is TGTGCCAGCAGCTTAGGGTGGACAGGGGAAGCTTTCTTT. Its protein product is CASSLGWTGEAFF.

CDR3 DNA: TGTGCCAGTTGTGCGACAGATACGCAGTATTTT. Its translation is CASCATDTQYF. V gene TRBV12-3 or TRBV12-4 combines with J gene TRBJ2-3; D not certain. The ends were cut back, 9 bases at V and 3 bases at J, with 7 bases in the middle. The CDR3 sequence is 11 residues long.

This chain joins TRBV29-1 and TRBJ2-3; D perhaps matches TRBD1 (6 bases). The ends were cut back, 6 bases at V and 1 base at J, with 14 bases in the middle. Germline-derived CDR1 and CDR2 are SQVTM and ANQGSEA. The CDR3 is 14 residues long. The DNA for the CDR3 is TGCAGCGTCACCGGAAGACAGGGCACAGATACGCAGTATTTT. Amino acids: CSVTGRQGTDTQYF.

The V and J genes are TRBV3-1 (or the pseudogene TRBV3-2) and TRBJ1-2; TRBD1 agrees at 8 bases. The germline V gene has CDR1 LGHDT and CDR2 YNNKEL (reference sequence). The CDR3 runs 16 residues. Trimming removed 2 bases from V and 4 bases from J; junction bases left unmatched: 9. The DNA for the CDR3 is TGTGCCAGCAGCCAACCGACTGGAGGGACAGGCTATGGCTACACCTTC. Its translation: CASSQPTGGTGYGYTF.

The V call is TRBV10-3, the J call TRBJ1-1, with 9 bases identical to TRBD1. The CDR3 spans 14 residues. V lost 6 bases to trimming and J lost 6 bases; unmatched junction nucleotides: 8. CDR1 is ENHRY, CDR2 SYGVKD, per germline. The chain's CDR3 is CAISGGQGDPEAFF. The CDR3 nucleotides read TGTGCCATCAGCGGGGGACAGGGTGATCCTGAAGCTTTCTTT.

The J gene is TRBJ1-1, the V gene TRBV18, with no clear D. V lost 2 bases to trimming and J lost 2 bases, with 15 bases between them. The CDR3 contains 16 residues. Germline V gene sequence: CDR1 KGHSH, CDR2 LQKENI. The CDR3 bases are TGTGCCAGCTCACCATCGGCGCCGAACAGTAACACTGAAGCTTTCTTT. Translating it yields CASSPSAPNSNTEAFF.

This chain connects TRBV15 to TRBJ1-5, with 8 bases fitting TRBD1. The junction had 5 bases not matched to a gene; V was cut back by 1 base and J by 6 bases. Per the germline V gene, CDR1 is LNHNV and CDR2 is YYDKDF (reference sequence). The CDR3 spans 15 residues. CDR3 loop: CATSRVGQGIQPQHF. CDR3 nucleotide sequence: TGTGCCACCAGCAGAGTCGGACAGGGAATTCAGCCCCAGCATTTT.

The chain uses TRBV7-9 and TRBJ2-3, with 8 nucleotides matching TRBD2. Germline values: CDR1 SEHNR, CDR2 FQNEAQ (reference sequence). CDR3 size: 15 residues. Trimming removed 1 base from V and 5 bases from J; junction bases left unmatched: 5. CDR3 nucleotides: TGTGCCAGCAGCTTAGAGCCGGGGGGGCGAGATACGCAGTATTTT. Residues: CASSLEPGGRDTQYF.

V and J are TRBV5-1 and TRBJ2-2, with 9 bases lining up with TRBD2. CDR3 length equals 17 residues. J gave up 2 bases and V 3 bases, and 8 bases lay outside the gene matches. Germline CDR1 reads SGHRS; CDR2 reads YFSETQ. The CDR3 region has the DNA TGCGCCAGCAGCTCGTCTGGACTAGCGAAAAACACCGGGGAGCTGTTTTTT. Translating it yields CASSSSGLAKNTGELFF. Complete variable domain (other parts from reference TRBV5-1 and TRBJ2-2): KAGVTQTPRYLIKTRGQQVTLSCSPISGHRSVSWYQQTPGQGLQFLFEYFSETQRNKGNFPGRFSGRQFSNSRSEMNVSTLELGDSALYLCASSSSGLAKNTGELFFGEGSRLTVL.

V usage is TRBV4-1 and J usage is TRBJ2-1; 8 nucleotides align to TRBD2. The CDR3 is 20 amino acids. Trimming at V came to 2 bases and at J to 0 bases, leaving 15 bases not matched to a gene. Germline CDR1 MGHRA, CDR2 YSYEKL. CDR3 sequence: CASSQPRGGGLRTSYNEQFF. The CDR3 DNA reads TGCGCCAGCAGCCAACCGCGAGGCGGGGGGCTACGAACCTCCTACAATGAGCAGTTCTTC.

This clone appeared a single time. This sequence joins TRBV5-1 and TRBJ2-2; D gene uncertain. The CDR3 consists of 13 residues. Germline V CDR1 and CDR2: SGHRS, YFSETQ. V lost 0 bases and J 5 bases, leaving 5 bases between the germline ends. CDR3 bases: TGCGCCAGCAGCTTGGGTTTAACCGGGGAGCTGTTTTTT. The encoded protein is CASSLGLTGELFF.

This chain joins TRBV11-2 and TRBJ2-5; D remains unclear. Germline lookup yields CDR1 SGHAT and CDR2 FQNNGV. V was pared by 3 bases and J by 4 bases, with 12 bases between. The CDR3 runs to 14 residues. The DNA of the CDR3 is TGTGCCAGCAGCTTGTTCGGCGGCGGAGAGACCCAGTACTTC. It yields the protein CASSLFGGGETQYF.

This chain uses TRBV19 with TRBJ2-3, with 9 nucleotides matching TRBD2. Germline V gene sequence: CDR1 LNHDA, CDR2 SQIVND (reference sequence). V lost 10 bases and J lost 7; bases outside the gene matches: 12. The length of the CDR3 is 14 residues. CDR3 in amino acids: CATMSGGIPYTQYF. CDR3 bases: TGTGCCACCATGAGCGGGGGGATTCCTTATACGCAGTATTTT. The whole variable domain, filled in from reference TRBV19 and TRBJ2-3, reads DGGITQSPKYLFRKEGQNVTLSCEQNLNHDAMYWYRQDPGQGLRLIYYSQIVNDFQKGDIAEGYSVSREKKESFPLTVTSAQKNPTAFYLCATMSGGIPYTQYFGPGTRLTVL.

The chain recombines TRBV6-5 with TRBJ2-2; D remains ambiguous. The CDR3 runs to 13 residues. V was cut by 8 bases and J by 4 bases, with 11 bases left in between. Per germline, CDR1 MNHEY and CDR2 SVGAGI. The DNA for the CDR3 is TGTGCCAGCTCCCAAACAATCACCGGGGAGCTGTTTTTT. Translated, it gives CASSQTITGELFF.

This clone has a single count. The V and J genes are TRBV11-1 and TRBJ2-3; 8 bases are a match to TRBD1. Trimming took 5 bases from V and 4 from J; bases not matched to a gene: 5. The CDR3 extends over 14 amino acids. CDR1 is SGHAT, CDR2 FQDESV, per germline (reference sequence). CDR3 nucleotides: TGTGCCAGCAGCCGAGGACAGGGTGCAGATACGCAGTATTTT. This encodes CASSRGQGADTQYF.

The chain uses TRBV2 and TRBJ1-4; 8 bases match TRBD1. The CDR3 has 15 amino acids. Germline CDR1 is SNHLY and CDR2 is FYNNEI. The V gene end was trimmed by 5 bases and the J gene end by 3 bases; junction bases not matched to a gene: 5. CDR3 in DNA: TGTGCCAGCAGTACCGACAGGGGCGCTAATGAAAAACTGTTTTTT. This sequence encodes CASSTDRGANEKLFF.

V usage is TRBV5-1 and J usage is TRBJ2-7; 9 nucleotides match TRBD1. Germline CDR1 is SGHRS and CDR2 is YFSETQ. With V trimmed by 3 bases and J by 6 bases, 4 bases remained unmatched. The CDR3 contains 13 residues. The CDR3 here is CASSSDRGGEQYF. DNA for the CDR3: TGCGCCAGCAGCTCGGACAGGGGCGGCGAGCAGTACTTC.

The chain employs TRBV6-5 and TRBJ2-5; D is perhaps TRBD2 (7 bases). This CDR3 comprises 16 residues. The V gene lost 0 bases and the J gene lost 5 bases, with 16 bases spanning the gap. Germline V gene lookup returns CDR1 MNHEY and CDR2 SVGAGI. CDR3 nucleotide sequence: TGTGCCAGCAGTTACTCGATCCGCGGGGGCGGTGAGACCCAGTACTTC. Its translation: CASSYSIRGGGETQYF.

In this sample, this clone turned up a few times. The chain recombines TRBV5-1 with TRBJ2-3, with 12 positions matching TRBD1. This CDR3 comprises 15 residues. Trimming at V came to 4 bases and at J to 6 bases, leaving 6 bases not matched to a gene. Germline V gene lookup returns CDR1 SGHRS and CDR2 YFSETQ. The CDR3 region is CASSISGTGGDTQYF. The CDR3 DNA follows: TGCGCCAGCAGCATTTCCGGGACAGGGGGCGATACGCAGTATTTT. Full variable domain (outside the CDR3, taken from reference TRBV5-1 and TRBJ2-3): KAGVTQTPRYLIKTRGQQVTLSCSPISGHRSVSWYQQTPGQGLQFLFEYFSETQRNKGNFPGRFSGRQFSNSRSEMNVSTLELGDSALYLCASSISGTGGDTQYFGPGTRLTVL.

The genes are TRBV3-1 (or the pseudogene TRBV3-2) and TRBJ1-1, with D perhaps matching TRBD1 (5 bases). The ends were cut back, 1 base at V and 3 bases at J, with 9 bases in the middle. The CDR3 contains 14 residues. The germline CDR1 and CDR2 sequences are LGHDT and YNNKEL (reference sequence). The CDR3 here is CASSQGWGDTEAFF. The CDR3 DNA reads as TGTGCCAGCAGCCAAGGCTGGGGGGACACTGAAGCTTTCTTT.

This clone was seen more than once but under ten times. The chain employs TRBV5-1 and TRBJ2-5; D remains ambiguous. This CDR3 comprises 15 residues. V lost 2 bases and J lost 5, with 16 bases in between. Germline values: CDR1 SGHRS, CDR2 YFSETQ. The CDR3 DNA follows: TGCGCCAGCAGCTTACCCTCGGGTTTTGGGGAGACCCAGTACTTC. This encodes CASSLPSGFGETQYF.

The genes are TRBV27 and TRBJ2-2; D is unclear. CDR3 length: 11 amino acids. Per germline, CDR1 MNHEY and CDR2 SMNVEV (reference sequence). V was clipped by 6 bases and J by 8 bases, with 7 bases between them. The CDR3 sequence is CASSSLGELFF. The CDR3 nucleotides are TGTGCCAGCAGCTCTCTAGGGGAGCTGTTTTTT.

The CDR3 sequence is CASSLQQGLANYGYTF. CDR3 in DNA: TGTGCCAGCAGCCTGCAACAGGGTTTAGCTAACTATGGCTACACCTTC. V and J are TRBV5-4 and TRBJ1-2; D is possibly TRBD1 (6 bases). Germline CDR1 is SGHNT and CDR2 is YYREEE (reference sequence). The CDR3 totals 16 residues. The V end lost 4 bases, the J end lost 0 bases, and 16 bases lay between the germline ends.

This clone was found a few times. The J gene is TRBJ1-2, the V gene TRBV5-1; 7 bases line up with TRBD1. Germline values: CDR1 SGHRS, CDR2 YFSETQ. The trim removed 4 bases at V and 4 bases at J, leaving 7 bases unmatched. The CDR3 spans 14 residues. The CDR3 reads CASSPQGGLYGYTF. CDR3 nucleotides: TGCGCCAGCAGCCCCCAGGGGGGACTCTATGGCTACACCTTC. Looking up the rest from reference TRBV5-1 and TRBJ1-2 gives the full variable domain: KAGVTQTPRYLIKTRGQQVTLSCSPISGHRSVSWYQQTPGQGLQFLFEYFSETQRNKGNFPGRFSGRQFSNSRSEMNVSTLELGDSALYLCASSPQGGLYGYTFGSGTRLTVV.

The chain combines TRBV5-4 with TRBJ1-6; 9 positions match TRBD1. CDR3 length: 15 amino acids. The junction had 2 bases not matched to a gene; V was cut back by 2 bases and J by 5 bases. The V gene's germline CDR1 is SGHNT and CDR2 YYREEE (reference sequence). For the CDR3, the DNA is TGTGCCAGCAGCTTTGACAGGGGGAATAATTCACCCCTCCACTTT. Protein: CASSFDRGNNSPLHF.

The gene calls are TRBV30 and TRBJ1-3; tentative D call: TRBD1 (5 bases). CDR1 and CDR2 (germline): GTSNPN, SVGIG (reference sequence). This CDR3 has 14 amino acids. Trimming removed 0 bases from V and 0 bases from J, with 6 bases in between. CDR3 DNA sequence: TGTGCCTGGAGTGTCGGACACTCTGGAAACACCATATATTTT. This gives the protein CAWSVGHSGNTIYF.

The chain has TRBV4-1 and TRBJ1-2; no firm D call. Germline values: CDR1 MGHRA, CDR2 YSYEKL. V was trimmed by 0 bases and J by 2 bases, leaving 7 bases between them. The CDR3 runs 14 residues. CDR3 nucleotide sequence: TGCGCCAGCAGCCAAGATCAGTGGAACTATGGCTACACCTTC. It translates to CASSQDQWNYGYTF.

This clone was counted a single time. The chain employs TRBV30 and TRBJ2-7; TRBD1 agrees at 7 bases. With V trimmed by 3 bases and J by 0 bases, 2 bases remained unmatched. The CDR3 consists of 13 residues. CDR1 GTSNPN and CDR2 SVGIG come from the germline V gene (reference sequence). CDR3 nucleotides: TGTGCCTGGAGCGGGGACAGCTCCTACGAGCAGTACTTC. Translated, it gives CAWSGDSSYEQYF.

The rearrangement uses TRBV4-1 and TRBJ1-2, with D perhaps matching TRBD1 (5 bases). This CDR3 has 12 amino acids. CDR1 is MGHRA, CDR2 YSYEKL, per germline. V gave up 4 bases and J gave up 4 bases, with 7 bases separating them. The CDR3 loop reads CASSPGVYGYTF. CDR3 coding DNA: TGCGCCAGCAGCCCGGGGGTCTATGGCTACACCTTC.

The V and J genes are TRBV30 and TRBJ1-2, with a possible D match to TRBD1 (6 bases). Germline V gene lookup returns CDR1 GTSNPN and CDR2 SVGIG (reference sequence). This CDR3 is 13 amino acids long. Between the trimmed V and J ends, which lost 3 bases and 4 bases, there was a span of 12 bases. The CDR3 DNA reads TGTGCCTGGAGCCTCCGGACAGTCTATGGCTACACCTTC. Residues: CAWSLRTVYGYTF.

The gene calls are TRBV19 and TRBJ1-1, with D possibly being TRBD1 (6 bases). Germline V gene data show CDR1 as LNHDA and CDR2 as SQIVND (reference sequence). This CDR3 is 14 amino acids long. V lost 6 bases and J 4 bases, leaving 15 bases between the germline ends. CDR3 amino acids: CASRREGGSTEAFF. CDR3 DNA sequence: TGTGCCAGTAGACGGGAGGGGGGCTCCACTGAAGCTTTCTTT.

CDR3 sequence reads: CASSWQPTNEKLFF. The CDR3 nucleotides are TGCGCCAGCAGCTGGCAACCAACTAATGAAAAACTGTTTTTT. This chain connects TRBV5-1 to TRBJ1-4; D is undetermined. The length of the CDR3 is 14 residues. Germline-derived CDR1 and CDR2 are SGHRS and YFSETQ. V was trimmed by 3 bases and J by 0 bases, leaving 6 bases between them.